These 2 T cell receptor beta chains originate from one sample sequenced in a study of blood T cells in healthy people across ages. Combining a sample-barcoded 5' primer with a J-beta primer mix, a second PCR ran for roughly 7 to 11 cycles. Using its own MiXCR run on the 5' RACE reads, TCRdb lists one record per CDR3 protein. The repertoire has some 670,000 distinct CDR3 sequences, over 40% of them found once; the top ten carry less than 15%. The material sequenced was blood. The receptors were gathered from a woman older than 75 in good health.

The chain recombines TRBV29-1 with TRBJ1-2; D is uncertain. From germline, CDR1 is SQVTM and CDR2 ANQGSEA. The CDR3 spans 14 residues. Trimming removed 0 bases from V and 3 bases from J, with 11 bases in between. CDR3 loop: CSVEDRDPYYGYTF. In DNA, the CDR3 is TGCAGCGTTGAAGATCGGGATCCCTACTATGGCTACACCTTC.

This sequence joins TRBV7-9 and TRBJ1-1, with D unclear. CDR1 and CDR2 from the germline V gene are SEHNR and FQNEAQ (reference sequence). This CDR3 comprises 13 residues. Trimming shortened V by 4 bases and J by 4 bases, and 10 bases separated the two germline ends. CDR3 sequence (DNA): TGTGCCAGCAGCTCAGCTATCGGCACTGAAGCTTTCTTT. This translates into CASSSAIGTEAFF.